The source of this T cell receptor beta chain is a study of T cell responses to AZD1222 COVID-19 vaccine. This CDR3 contains 13 residues. V dropped 5 bases and J dropped 2 bases, with 9 bases sitting between them. The V gene's germline CDR1 is SSHAT and CDR2 FNYEAQ (reference sequence). Sequencing used immunoSEQ multiplex PCR; TCRdb keeps in-frame clones, though not all of them. The table lists roughly 100,000 clones, 88% of them singletons. The chain joins TRBV7-7 to TRBJ2-5; no clear D. The sequence was obtained from an adult in good health. The source material was peripheral blood, sampled on day 0 of AZD1222 vaccination. In nucleotides, the CDR3 is TGTGCCAGCAGCACTGTGGGTCAAGAGACCCAGTACTTC. Protein product: CASSTVGQETQYF.